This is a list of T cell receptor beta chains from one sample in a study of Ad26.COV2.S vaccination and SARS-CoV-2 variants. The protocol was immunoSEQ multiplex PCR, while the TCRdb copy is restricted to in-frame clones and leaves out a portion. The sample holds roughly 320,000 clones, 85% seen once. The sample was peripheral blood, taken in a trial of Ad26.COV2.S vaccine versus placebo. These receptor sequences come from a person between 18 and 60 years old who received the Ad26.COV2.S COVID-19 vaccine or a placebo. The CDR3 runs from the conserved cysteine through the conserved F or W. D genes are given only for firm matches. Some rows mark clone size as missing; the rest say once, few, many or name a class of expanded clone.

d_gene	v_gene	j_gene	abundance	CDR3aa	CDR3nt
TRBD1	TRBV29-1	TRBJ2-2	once	CSTGTGGTGELFF	TGCAGCACCGGGACAGGCGGCACCGGGGAGCTGTTTTTT
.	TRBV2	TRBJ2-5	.	CASSVGGRYQETQYF	TGTGCCAGCAGTGTGGGGGGACGTTACCAAGAGACCCAGTACTTC
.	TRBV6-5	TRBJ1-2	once	CASSYTQGVGYTF	TGTGCCAGCAGTTACACCCAGGGTGTCGGCTACACCTTC
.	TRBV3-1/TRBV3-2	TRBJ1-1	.	CASHSSTEAFF	TGTGCCAGCCATAGTAGCACTGAAGCTTTCTTT
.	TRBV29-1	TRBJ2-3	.	CSEGSPDTQYF	TGCAGCGAAGGCTCCCCGGATACGCAGTATTTT
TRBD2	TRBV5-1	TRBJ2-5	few	CASSLSRGTSGGGETQYF	TGCGCCAGCAGCTTGTCCCGCGGGACTAGCGGGGGAGGAGAGACCCAGTACTTC
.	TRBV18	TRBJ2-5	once	CASSPQQGTETQYF	TGTGCCAGCTCACCACAACAGGGAACGGAGACCCAGTACTTC
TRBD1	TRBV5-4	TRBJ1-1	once	CASSGGGGWDTEAFF	TGTGCCAGCAGCGGCGGAGGGGGCTGGGACACTGAAGCTTTCTTT
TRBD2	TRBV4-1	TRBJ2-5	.	CASSQVSGEHQETQYF	TGCGCCAGCAGCCAAGTAAGCGGGGAACACCAAGAGACCCAGTACTTC
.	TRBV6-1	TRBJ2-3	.	CASSVVMGETTDTQYF	TGTGCCAGCAGTGTAGTGATGGGGGAAACCACAGATACGCAGTATTTT
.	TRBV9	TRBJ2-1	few	CASSVATGRVSRGYNEQFF	TGTGCCAGCAGCGTAGCTACGGGACGTGTCTCCCGGGGTTACAATGAGCAGTTCTTC
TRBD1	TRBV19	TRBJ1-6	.	CASRTGTDSPLHF	TGTGCCAGTCGGACAGGGACGGATTCACCCCTCCACTTT
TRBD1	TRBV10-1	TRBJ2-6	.	CASSESEKERTGGIGANVLTF	TGCGCCAGCAGTGAGTCTGAAAAGGAAAGGACAGGGGGTATTGGGGCCAACGTCCTGACTTTC
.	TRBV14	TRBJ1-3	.	CASSPLGVSGNTIYF	TGTGCCAGCAGCCCGCTCGGGGTCTCTGGAAACACCATATATTTT
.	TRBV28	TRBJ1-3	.	CASSFHRDSGNTIYF	TGTGCCAGCAGTTTTCATAGGGACTCTGGAAACACCATATATTTT
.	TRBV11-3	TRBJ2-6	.	CASSLDISPGANVLTF	TGTGCCAGCAGCTTAGATATCTCCCCTGGGGCCAACGTCCTGACTTTC
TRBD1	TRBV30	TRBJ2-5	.	CAWTSRDRVGPETQYF	TGTGCCTGGACGAGCCGGGACAGGGTCGGGCCGGAGACCCAGTACTTC
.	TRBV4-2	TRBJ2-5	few	CASSQDFGGQETQYF	TGTGCCAGCAGCCAAGATTTTGGGGGTCAAGAGACCCAGTACTTC
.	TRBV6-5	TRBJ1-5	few	CASSYSFQSNQPQHF	TGTGCCAGCAGTTACTCGTTCCAGAGCAATCAGCCCCAGCATTTT
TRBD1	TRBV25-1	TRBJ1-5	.	CASSVRPGQGNQPQHF	TGTGCCAGCAGTGTACGACCGGGACAGGGCAATCAGCCCCAGCATTTT
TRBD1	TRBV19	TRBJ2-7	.	CASSSPGQGTYEQYF	TGTGCCAGTAGTAGCCCGGGACAGGGAACCTACGAGCAGTACTTC
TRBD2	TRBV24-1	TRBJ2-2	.	CATSEPAGVDTGELFF	TGTGCCACCAGTGAGCCCGCGGGAGTGGACACCGGGGAGCTGTTTTTT
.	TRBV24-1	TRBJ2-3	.	CATRLGGADTQYF	TGTGCCACCCGTTTAGGGGGGGCAGATACGCAGTATTTT
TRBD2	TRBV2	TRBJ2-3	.	CASSTQTSGTADTQYF	TGTGCCAGCAGTACCCAGACTAGCGGGACGGCAGATACGCAGTATTTT
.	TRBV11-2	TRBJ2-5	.	CASSFSGARETQYF	TGTGCCAGCAGCTTTTCCGGGGCCAGAGAGACCCAGTACTTC
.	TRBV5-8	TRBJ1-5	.	CASSLGQGSYSNQPQHF	TGTGCCAGCAGCTTGGGGCAGGGGTCCTATAGCAATCAGCCCCAGCATTTT
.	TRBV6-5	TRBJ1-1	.	CASSRGRLNTEAFF	TGTGCCAGCAGTCGCGGACGGTTGAACACTGAAGCTTTCTTT
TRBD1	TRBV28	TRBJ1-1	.	CASSLRDSVTEAFF	TGTGCCAGCAGCCTCCGGGACAGCGTCACTGAAGCTTTCTTT
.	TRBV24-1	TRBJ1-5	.	CATSDGYQPQHF	TGTGCCACCAGTGATGGGTATCAGCCCCAGCATTTT
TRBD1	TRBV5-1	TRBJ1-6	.	CASSAGQENSPLHF	TGCGCCAGCAGCGCCGGACAGGAAAATTCACCCCTCCACTTT
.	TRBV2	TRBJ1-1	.	CASITRAGTEAFF	TGTGCCAGCATCACCAGGGCGGGCACTGAAGCTTTCTTT
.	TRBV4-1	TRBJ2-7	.	CASSQDLSYEQYF	TGCGCCAGCAGCCAAGACCTCTCCTACGAGCAGTACTTC
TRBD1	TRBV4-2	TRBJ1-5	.	CASSQDQLGQGLGQPQHF	TGTGCCAGCAGCCAAGATCAATTGGGACAGGGACTAGGTCAGCCCCAGCATTTT
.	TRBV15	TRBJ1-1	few	CATSPGVSTEAFF	TGTGCCACCAGCCCAGGGGTGAGCACTGAAGCTTTCTTT
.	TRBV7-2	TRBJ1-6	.	CASSSGSPYNSPLHF	TGTGCCAGCAGCTCTGGTAGCCCCTATAATTCACCCCTCCACTTT
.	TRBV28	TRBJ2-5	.	CASSYVRETQYF	TGTGCCAGCAGTTATGTCCGGGAGACCCAGTACTTC
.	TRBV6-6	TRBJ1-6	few	CASSYVRNNSPLHF	TGTGCCAGCAGTTACGTACGGAATAATTCACCCCTCCACTTT
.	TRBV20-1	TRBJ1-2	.	CSATGRGYTF	TGCAGTGCTACCGGGAGGGGCTACACCTTC
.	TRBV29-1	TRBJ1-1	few	CSCAYWDTEAFF	TGCAGCTGTGCGTATTGGGACACTGAAGCTTTCTTT
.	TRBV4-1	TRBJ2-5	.	CASSQSGQARETQYF	TGCGCCAGCAGCCAATCGGGGCAGGCTCGGGAGACCCAGTACTTC
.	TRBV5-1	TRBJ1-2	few	CASSLDPGTNSYGYTF	TGCGCCAGCAGCTTGGATCCAGGGACCAATTCCTATGGCTACACCTTC
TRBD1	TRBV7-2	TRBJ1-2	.	CASSLVGRGDYGYTF	TGTGCCAGCAGCTTAGTCGGCAGGGGGGACTATGGCTACACCTTC
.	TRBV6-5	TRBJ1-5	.	CASQDGGSNQPQHF	TGTGCCAGTCAAGATGGGGGCAGCAATCAGCCCCAGCATTTT
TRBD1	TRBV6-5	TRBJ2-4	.	CASSRPFGTENIQYF	TGTGCCAGCTCGAGGCCCTTCGGGACAGAGAACATTCAGTACTTC
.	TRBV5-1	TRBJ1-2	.	CASSLTAGGYGYTF	TGCGCCAGCAGCTTGACGGCAGGCGGGTATGGCTACACCTTC
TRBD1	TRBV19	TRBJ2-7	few	CASSPLGTGDDEQYF	TGTGCCAGTAGTCCATTGGGGACAGGTGACGACGAGCAGTACTTC
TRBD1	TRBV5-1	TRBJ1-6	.	CASRQGQETSPLHF	TGCGCCAGTCGACAGGGACAGGAGACATCACCCCTCCACTTT
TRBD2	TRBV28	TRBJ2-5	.	CASNLGTSGGRRETQYF	TGTGCCAGCAACTTAGGGACTAGCGGGGGAAGAAGGGAGACCCAGTACTTC
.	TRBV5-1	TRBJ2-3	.	CASSLGGFGDTQYF	TGCGCCAGCAGCTTGGGAGGGTTTGGAGATACGCAGTATTTT
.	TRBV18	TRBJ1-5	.	CASSPQGRAQHF	TGTGCCAGCTCACCACAGGGCAGGGCCCAGCATTTT
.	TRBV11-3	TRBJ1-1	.	CASSQARGGEFFF	TGTGCCAGCAGCCAAGCCCGGGGAGGGGAATTTTTTTTT
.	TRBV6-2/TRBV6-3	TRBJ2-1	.	CASSYYYGLYNEQFF	TGTGCCAGCAGTTACTACTACGGACTATACAATGAGCAGTTCTTC
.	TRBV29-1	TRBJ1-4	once	CSVEGTDEKLFF	TGCAGCGTTGAGGGGACGGACGAAAAACTGTTTTTT
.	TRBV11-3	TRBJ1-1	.	CASKRNMNTEAFF	TGTGCCAGCAAACGTAACATGAACACTGAAGCTTTCTTT
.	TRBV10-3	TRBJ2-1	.	CARTAIGARYNEQFF	TGTGCCAGGACCGCCATAGGGGCGCGATACAATGAGCAGTTCTTC
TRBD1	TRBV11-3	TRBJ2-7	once	CASSLGGTANDEQYF	TGTGCCAGCAGCTTAGGAGGGACAGCAAACGACGAGCAGTACTTC
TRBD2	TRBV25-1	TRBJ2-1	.	CASSEFGQRGSNGGEQFF	TGTGCCAGCAGTGAATTTGGCCAGCGGGGGTCCAACGGGGGTGAGCAGTTCTTC
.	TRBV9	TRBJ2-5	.	CASSVVEGWLETQYF	TGTGCCAGCAGCGTAGTAGAGGGGTGGTTGGAGACCCAGTACTTC
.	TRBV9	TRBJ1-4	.	CASSSTAATNEKLFF	TGTGCCAGCAGCTCCACGGCTGCAACTAATGAAAAACTGTTTTTT